This T cell receptor (beta chain) was identified during a study of OX40 agonist ivuxolimab in advanced cancers. TCRdb's table, derived via immunoSEQ multiplex PCR, lists solely in-frame clones and lacks some. This sample has some 70,000 clones, with more than 85% found just once. The CDR3 sequence is 15 residues long. This chain links TRBV12-1 with TRBJ2-1; TRBD1, as called in the table, went unchecked against the DNA. TRBV12-1 represents a pseudogene. The material was CD4+ or CD8+ T cells sorted from blood, obtained in a trial of the OX40 agonist ivuxolimab. The clonotype was recovered from an adult with an advanced solid tumor such as melanoma, head and neck, liver or kidney cancer. CDR3 in DNA: TGTGCCAGCAGCTTTCCGACAGGGGCCTACAATGAGCAGTTCTTC. Protein: CASSFPTGAYNEQFF.